The 9 T cell receptor beta chains below all came from one sample that was sequenced in a study of T cell responses to AZD1222 COVID-19 vaccine. Measured with immunoSEQ multiplex PCR; TCRdb has only the in-frame clones, and not every one. The sample contains some 200,000 clones, roughly 90% of which appear only once. Sample: peripheral blood, taken on day 0 of AZD1222 vaccination. These receptors were taken from an adult in good health.

The chain links TRBV4-1 to TRBJ2-7; the match to TRBD1 covers 8 bases. The ends lost 1 base at V and 6 bases at J; junction bases unmatched: 11. This CDR3 spans 16 amino acids. Germline loops: CDR1 MGHRA, CDR2 YSYEKL. CDR3 nucleotide sequence: TGCGCCAGCAGCCAAGCCGGGACAGGTTTCTTTTTCGAGCAGTACTTC. This sequence encodes CASSQAGTGFFFEQYF.

The V gene is TRBV12-3 or TRBV12-4, the J gene TRBJ2-7; no definite D call. This CDR3 comprises 11 residues. V was clipped by 3 bases and J by 7 bases, with 7 bases between them. CDR3 protein: CASSFGFEQYF. The CDR3 nucleotides are TGTGCCAGCAGTTTTGGGTTTGAGCAGTACTTC.

Comment on this clone: This same CDR3 is encoded by further DNA sequences in the sample. The chain links TRBV5-1 to TRBJ1-1; TRBD1 is a possible D gene (5 bases). Trimming took 0 bases from V and 1 from J, leaving 7 bases between them. The CDR3 extends over 14 amino acids. Germline V gene data show CDR1 as SGHRS and CDR2 as YFSETQ. The CDR3 coding sequence is TGCGCCAGCAGCTTGGCAGGGACGAACACTGAAGCTTTCTTT. It is translated as CASSLAGTNTEAFF.

The chain carries TRBV9 and TRBJ1-3, with D uncertain. CDR3 length equals 14 residues. CDR1 and CDR2 from the germline V gene are SGDLS and YYNGEE. V lost 0 bases and J lost 3, with 7 bases in between. Here the CDR3 DNA reads TGTGCCAGCAGCGTAGGAGGCGTTGGAAACACCATATATTTT. Translation gives CASSVGGVGNTIYF.

The rearrangement links TRBV3-1 (or the pseudogene TRBV3-2) to TRBJ1-4; D is ambiguous. Germline assignment: CDR1 LGHDT and CDR2 YNNKEL (reference sequence). Between the trimmed V and J ends, which lost 4 bases and 6 bases, there was a span of 18 bases. This CDR3 has 16 amino acids. The CDR3 bases are TGTGCCAGCAGCCCCGACCGGGGAGGGTATGATGAAAAACTGTTTTTT. It translates to CASSPDRGGYDEKLFF.

V and J are TRBV6-5 and TRBJ2-1, with D hard to call. CDR3 length: 14 residues. CDR1 is MNHEY, CDR2 SVGAGI, per germline. With 7 bases removed from V and 3 bases from J, the gap between germline ends came to 13 bases. CDR3 nucleotides: TGTGCCAGCACTTTGGCCGCCAACTACAATGAGCAGTTCTTC. As protein: CASTLAANYNEQFF.

The V call is TRBV9, the J call TRBJ2-5, with D uncertain. Deletions cut 4 bases from V and 1 base from J, with 8 bases between. This CDR3 is built from 13 residues. CDR1 and CDR2 from the germline V gene are SGDLS and YYNGEE. CDR3 DNA sequence: TGTGCCAGCAGCCCCTCACCCCAAGAGACCCAGTACTTC. It translates to CASSPSPQETQYF.

This clone has a handful of counts. This chain connects TRBV7-9 to TRBJ1-2, with D uncertain. Trimming pared 5 bases from V and 1 base from J, leaving 14 bases between. Germline values: CDR1 SEHNR, CDR2 FQNEAQ (reference sequence). This CDR3 spans 15 amino acids. The CDR3 bases are TGTGCCAGCAGCCCGGTCTCGGGAATTAACTATGGCTACACCTTC. Protein product: CASSPVSGINYGYTF.

V and J are TRBV15 and TRBJ2-7; 13 nucleotides match TRBD2. V shed 3 bases and J 2 bases; nucleotides not matched to a gene: 4. The V gene's germline CDR1 is LNHNV and CDR2 YYDKDF (reference sequence). The CDR3 contains 16 residues. CDR3 sequence (DNA): TGTGCCACCAGCAGGGGGGGACTAGCGGGAACCTACGAGCAGTACTTC. Translated, it gives CATSRGGLAGTYEQYF.